This T cell receptor (beta chain) was captured by sequencing in a study of T cell clones after liver transplantation. Study as a whole: HCV positivity affected three of eight recipients; the rest lacked autoimmune or viral indications. Subjects received no induction therapy and standard immunosuppression until randomization at 12-24 months post-transplant. Study-wide points: Low donor cell numbers restricted donor-reactive repertoire measurement in two subjects.

Remarks on this clone: Its antigen is unknown.

Some clones are missing from TCRdb's copy, which holds only in-frame ones; the method was immunoSEQ multiplex PCR. Of 95,000 to 130,000 clones in the sample, roughly nine tenths were seen once. This clonotype was sampled from a human patient who received a liver transplant. Some of the T cells might come from the graft donor. The material sequenced was CD4+ T cells from blood, taken 12 months after liver transplant.

The CDR3 here is CASSNGQGVDWQPQHF. In DNA, the CDR3 is TGTGCCAGCAGCAATGGACAGGGGGTGGATTGGCAGCCCCAGCATTTT. V is TRBV5-8 and J is TRBJ1-5; 10 bases are shared with TRBD1. Germline assignment: CDR1 SGHTS and CDR2 YDEGEE. CDR3 length equals 16 residues. After removal of 4 bases from V and 7 bases from J, the junction contained 11 bases not matched to a gene. Filled out from reference TRBV5-8 and TRBJ1-5, the complete variable domain reads EAGVTQSPTHLIKTRGQQATLRCSPISGHTSVYWYQQALGLGLQFLLWYDEGEERNRGNFPPRFSGRQFPNYSSELNVNALELEDSALYLCASSNGQGVDWQPQHFGDGTRLSIL.